This T cell receptor beta chain stems from a study of identical twins. With template switching, a universal primer site was added, and the cDNA carried unique molecular identifiers. MiXCR, run by TCRdb on the 5' RACE reads, gives a single entry per CDR3 protein. The sample gives fewer than 250,000 distinct CDR3 sequences, about 7.5% of which show up once; less than 2% is in the top ten. This clonotype has a handful of counts. V was clipped by 3 bases and J by 5 bases; unmatched bases: 9. Germline loops: CDR1 DFQATT, CDR2 SNEGSKA (reference sequence). The length of the CDR3 is 16 residues. These data were also reused for a study on yellow fever vaccine responses in identical twins.

The rearrangement uses TRBV20-1 and TRBJ2-3; 12 nucleotides align to TRBD2. This TCR derives from a woman in her late teens or twenties in good health. The sequencing sample was made of memory (CD45RO+) T cells sorted from blood. The CDR3 here is CSASTRTSGIRDTQYF. In nucleotides, the CDR3 is TGCAGTGCTAGTACCCGGACTAGCGGGATCAGAGATACGCAGTATTTT.